Sequencing of this T cell receptor beta chain was carried out in a study of blood T cell repertoires in COVID-19. TCRdb's copy holds only in-frame clones and misses some; the assay was immunoSEQ multiplex PCR. The data contain 55,000 to 75,000 clones, 86% of them seen just once; the ten biggest clones take up roughly 3.2%. This clone was observed a single time. V was trimmed by 9 bases and J by 0 bases, leaving 18 bases between them. The CDR3 has 15 residues. CDR1 and CDR2 (germline): MNHNY, SVGAGI (reference sequence). This chain uses TRBV6-6 with TRBJ2-7; D is perhaps TRBD2 (6 bases). The sequencing sample was made of peripheral blood. This receptor was obtained from a man in his fifties or sixties with active COVID-19. As DNA, the CDR3 is TGTGCCAGTCGGCCGGGTGCGGGGAGCTCCTACGAGCAGTACTTC. Encoded protein: CASRPGAGSSYEQYF.